This T cell receptor beta chain emerged from a study of blood T cell repertoires in COVID-19. CDR3 length: 14 residues. After removal of 3 bases from V and 4 bases from J, the junction contained 4 bases not matched to a gene. CDR1 and CDR2 from the germline V gene are MNHEY and SMNVEV (reference sequence). Per the authors' pipeline: The assay estimated nucleated cells by amplifying reference gene primers. The repertoire was sequenced with immunoSEQ multiplex PCR; TCRdb's copy has only in-frame clones and lacks some. V and J calls and clone size follow that table, whereas D and trimming were derived from the DNA. The profile covers roughly 70,000 clones, with around 90% appearing a single time and around 6.7% taken by the ten largest.

The sequenced material came from peripheral blood. The gene calls are TRBV27 and TRBJ2-7; TRBD2 agrees at 9 bases. The receptor's source is a woman aged 80 or older with active COVID-19. CDR3 protein: CASSFKREVYEQYF. Here the CDR3 DNA reads TGTGCCAGCAGTTTCAAGCGGGAGGTGTACGAGCAGTACTTC.